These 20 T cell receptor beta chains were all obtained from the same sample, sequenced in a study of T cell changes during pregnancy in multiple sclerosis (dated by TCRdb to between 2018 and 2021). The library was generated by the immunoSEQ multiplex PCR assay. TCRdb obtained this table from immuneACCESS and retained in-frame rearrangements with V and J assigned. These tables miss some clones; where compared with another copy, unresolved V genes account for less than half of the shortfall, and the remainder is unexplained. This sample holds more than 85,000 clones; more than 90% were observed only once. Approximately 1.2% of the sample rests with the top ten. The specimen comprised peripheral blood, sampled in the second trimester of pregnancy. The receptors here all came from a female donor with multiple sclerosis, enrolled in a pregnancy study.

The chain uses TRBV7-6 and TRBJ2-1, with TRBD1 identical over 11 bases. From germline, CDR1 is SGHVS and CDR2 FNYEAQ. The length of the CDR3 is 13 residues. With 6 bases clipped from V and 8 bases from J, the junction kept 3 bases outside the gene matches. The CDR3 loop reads CASRDRGRDEQFF. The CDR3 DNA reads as TGTGCCAGCAGGGACAGGGGGCGCGATGAGCAGTTCTTC.

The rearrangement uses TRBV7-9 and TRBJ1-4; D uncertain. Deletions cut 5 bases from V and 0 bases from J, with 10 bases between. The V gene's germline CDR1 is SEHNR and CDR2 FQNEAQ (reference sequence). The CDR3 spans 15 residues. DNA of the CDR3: TGTGCCAGCAGCCTGGTCGGGGCAACTAATGAAAAACTGTTTTTT. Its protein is CASSLVGATNEKLFF.

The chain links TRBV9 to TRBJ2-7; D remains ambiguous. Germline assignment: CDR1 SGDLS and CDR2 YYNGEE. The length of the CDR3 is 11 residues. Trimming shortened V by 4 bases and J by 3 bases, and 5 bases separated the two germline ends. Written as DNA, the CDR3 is TGTGCCAGCAGCCCGGGCTACGAGCAGTACTTC. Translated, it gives CASSPGYEQYF.

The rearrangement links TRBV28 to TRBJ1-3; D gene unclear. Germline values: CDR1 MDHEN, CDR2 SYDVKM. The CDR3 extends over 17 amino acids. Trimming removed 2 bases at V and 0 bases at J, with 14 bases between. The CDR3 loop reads CASSLAPRSHSGNTIYF. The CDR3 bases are TGTGCCAGCAGTTTAGCGCCCCGGTCCCACTCTGGAAACACCATATATTTT.

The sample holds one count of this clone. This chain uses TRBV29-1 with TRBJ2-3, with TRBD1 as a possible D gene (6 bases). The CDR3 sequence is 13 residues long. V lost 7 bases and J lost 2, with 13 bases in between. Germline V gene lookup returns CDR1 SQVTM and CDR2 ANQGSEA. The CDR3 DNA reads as TGCAGCGGTGGACTGGGGGCCACAGATACGCAGTATTTT. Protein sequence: CSGGLGATDTQYF.

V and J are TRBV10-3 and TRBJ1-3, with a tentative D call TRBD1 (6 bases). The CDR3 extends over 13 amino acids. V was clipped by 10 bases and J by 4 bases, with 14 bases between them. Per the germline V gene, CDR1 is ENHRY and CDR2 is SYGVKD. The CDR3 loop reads CATEGEGGNTIYF. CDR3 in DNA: TGTGCCACCGAGGGGGAAGGGGGAAACACCATATATTTT.

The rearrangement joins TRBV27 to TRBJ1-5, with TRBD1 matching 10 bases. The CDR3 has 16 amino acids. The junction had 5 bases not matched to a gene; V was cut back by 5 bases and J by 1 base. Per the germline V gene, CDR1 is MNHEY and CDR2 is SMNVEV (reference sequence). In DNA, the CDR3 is TGTGCCAGCAGTCCCAGGACAGGGGGAAGCAATCAGCCCCAGCATTTT. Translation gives CASSPRTGGSNQPQHF.

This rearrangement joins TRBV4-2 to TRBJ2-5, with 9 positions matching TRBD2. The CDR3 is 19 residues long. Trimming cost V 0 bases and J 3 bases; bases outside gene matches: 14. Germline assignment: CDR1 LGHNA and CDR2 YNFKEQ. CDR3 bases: TGTGCCAGCAGCCAAGATATCCCCCTGACTAGCGGAGAAAAAGAGACCCAGTACTTC. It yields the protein CASSQDIPLTSGEKETQYF.

In DNA form, the CDR3 reads TGTGCCAGTAAAGAACAGGGGGCGGGCGGGGAGCTGTTTTTT. Protein: CASKEQGAGGELFF. The chain links TRBV19 to TRBJ2-2; 9 bases are shared with TRBD1. Losses at the gene ends were 7 bases for V and 7 bases for J; bases not matched to a gene: 7. In germline, CDR1 is LNHDA, CDR2 SQIVND (reference sequence). The CDR3 extends over 14 amino acids.

In DNA form, the CDR3 reads TGTGCCTGCCACCAACAGGGTCTCTCCTATGGCTACACCTTC. Translated: CACHQQGLSYGYTF. The chain couples TRBV30 to TRBJ1-2; weak D call: TRBD1 (6 bases). CDR1 and CDR2 from the germline V gene are GTSNPN and SVGIG (reference sequence). This CDR3 is 14 amino acids long. Trimming stripped 6 bases from V and 4 bases from J, with 18 bases between.

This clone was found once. The chain's CDR3 is CASSEALGGTEAFF. The DNA of the CDR3 is TGTGCCAGCAGTGAAGCGCTTGGGGGGACTGAAGCTTTCTTT. V is TRBV2 and J is TRBJ1-1, with a weak D call TRBD1 (5 bases). This CDR3 has 14 amino acids. Trimming cost V 0 bases and J 5 bases, with 10 bases left between them. The V gene's germline CDR1 is SNHLY and CDR2 FYNNEI. Full variable domain (missing parts from reference TRBV2 and TRBJ1-1): EPEVTQTPSHQVTQMGQEVILRCVPISNHLYFYWYRQILGQKVEFLVSFYNNEISEKSEIFDDQFSVERPDGSNFTLKIRSTKLEDSAMYFCASSEALGGTEAFFGQGTRLTVV.

The CDR3 loop is CASSPFGQGGGYTF. The CDR3, as DNA: TGTGCCAGCAGTCCCTTTGGACAGGGAGGTGGCTACACCTTC. The chain is built from TRBV6-5 and TRBJ1-2; 8 bases align to TRBD1. Trimming at V came to 5 bases and at J to 7 bases, leaving 9 bases not matched to a gene. Germline loops: CDR1 MNHEY, CDR2 SVGAGI. This CDR3 has 14 residues.

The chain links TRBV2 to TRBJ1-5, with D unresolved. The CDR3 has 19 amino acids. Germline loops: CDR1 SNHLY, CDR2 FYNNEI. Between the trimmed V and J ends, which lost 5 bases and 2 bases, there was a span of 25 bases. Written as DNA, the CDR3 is TGTGCCAGCAGTTCCCCTCTGACTGAGTACCTAAAAGGCAATCAGCCCCAGCATTTT. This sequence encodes CASSSPLTEYLKGNQPQHF.

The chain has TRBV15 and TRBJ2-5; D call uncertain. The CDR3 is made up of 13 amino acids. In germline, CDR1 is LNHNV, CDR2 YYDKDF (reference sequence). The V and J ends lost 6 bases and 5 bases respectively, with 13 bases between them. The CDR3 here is CATSARVVETQYF. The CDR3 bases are TGTGCCACCAGTGCACGAGTTGTGGAGACCCAGTACTTC.

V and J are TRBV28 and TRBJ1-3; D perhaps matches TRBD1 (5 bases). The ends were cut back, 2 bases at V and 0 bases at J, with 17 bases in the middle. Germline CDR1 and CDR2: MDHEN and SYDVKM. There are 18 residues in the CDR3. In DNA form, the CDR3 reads TGTGCCAGCAGTTTAATGGGGCGAGTCGGGAGCTCTGGAAACACCATATATTTT. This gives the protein CASSLMGRVGSSGNTIYF.

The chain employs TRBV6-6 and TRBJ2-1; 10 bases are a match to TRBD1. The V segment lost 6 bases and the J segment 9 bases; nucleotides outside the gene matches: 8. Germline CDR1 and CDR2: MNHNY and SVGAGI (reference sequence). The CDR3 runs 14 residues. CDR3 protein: CASRGQGPGTEQFF. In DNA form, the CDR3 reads TGTGCCAGCAGGGGACAGGGGCCCGGAACTGAGCAGTTCTTC.

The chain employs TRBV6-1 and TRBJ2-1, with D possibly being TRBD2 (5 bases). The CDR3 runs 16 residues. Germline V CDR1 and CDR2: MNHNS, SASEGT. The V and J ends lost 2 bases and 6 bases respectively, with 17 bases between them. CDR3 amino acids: CASSEPGISSVNEQFF. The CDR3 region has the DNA TGTGCCAGCAGTGAACCCGGGATTTCAAGCGTCAATGAGCAGTTCTTC.

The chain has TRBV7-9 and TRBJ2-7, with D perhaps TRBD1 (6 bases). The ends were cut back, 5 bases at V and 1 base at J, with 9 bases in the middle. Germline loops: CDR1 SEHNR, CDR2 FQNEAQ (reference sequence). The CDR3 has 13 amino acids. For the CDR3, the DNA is TGTGCCAGCAGCCACAGGGAATCCTACGAGCAGTACTTC. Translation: CASSHRESYEQYF.

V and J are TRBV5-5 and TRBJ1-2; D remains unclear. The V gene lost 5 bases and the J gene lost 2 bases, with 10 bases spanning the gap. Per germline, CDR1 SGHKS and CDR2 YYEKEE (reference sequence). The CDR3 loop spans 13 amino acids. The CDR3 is CASSPQINYGYTF. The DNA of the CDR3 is TGTGCCAGCAGTCCACAAATAAACTATGGCTACACCTTC. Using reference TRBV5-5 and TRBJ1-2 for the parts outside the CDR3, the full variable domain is DAGVTQSPTHLIKTRGQQVTLRCSPISGHKSVSWYQQVLGQGPQFIFQYYEKEERGRGNFPDRFSARQFPNYSSELNVNALLLGDSALYLCASSPQINYGYTFGSGTRLTVV.

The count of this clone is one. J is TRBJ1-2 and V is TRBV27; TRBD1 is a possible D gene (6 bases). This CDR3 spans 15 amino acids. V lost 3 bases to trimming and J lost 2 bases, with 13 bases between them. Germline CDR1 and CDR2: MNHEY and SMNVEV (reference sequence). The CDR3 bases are TGTGCCAGCAGTTTCACAGGGCCTTCCAACTATGGCTACACCTTC. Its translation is CASSFTGPSNYGYTF.